These 6 T cell receptor beta chains share one sample of origin, sequenced in a study of T cell repertoires in cytomegalovirus infection. TCRdb re-called the reads with MiXCR, one entry per CDR3 protein. The table lists about half a million distinct CDR3 sequences, 42% of them singletons. Their antigens are not known. The material was cultured PBMCs, obtained from culture after CMV antigen stimulation. The receptor set was obtained from a human donor in good health (CMV status not recorded). Some clones in this sample may be carry-over from other donors' samples.

The chain links TRBV4-1 to TRBJ1-2; TRBD1 aligns across 7 bases. J lost 8 bases, V lost 0 bases, and 9 bases had no gene match. This CDR3 has 15 amino acids. The germline gives CDR1 MGHRA, CDR2 YSYEKL. CDR3 DNA: TGCGCCAGCAGCCAAGACCCGACAGGGCCAGACGGCTACACCTTC. Translated: CASSQDPTGPDGYTF.

J is TRBJ2-1 and V is TRBV6-2 or TRBV6-3; the D gene is possibly TRBD2 (6 bases). V was shortened by 2 bases and J by 8 bases, with 10 bases between the two germline ends. The CDR3 runs to 13 residues. Germline V gene lookup returns CDR1 MNHEY and CDR2 SVGEGT. CDR3 residues: CASSYPLADEQFF. The CDR3 DNA reads TGTGCCAGCAGTTACCCATTAGCGGATGAGCAGTTCTTC.

A few counts support this clonotype. This rearrangement joins TRBV12-3 or TRBV12-4 to TRBJ1-5; 7 nucleotides agree with TRBD1. V lost 4 bases and J lost 4; bases outside the gene matches: 10. The CDR3 consists of 16 residues. CDR3 in amino acids: CASSSWDQGVNQPQHF. The CDR3 nucleotides are TGTGCCAGCAGTTCTTGGGATCAGGGGGTGAATCAGCCCCAGCATTTT.

The V and J genes are TRBV11-2 and TRBJ2-2; 12 bases map to TRBD2. The V segment lost 6 bases and the J segment 7 bases; nucleotides outside the gene matches: 6. Looked up from germline, CDR1 is SGHAT and CDR2 is FQNNGV. The CDR3 is 15 residues long. CDR3 DNA sequence: TGTGCCAGCAGGGAGACTAGCGGGAGCGTCGGGGAGCTGTTTTTT. It encodes CASRETSGSVGELFF.

The chain employs TRBV11-1 and TRBJ2-5; D might be TRBD2 (6 bases). Germline CDR1 reads SGHAT; CDR2 reads FQDESV (reference sequence). The ends were cut back, 5 bases at V and 9 bases at J, with 16 bases in the middle. The CDR3 consists of 13 residues. The DNA for the CDR3 is TGTGCCAGCAGCCCCACCCGAGGGGAGGCCCAGTACTTC. The encoded protein is CASSPTRGEAQYF.

This clonotype was seen a few times. V and J are TRBV27 and TRBJ2-6; D not resolved. This CDR3 region has 14 residues. V gave up 4 bases and J gave up 0 bases, with 4 bases separating them. Germline loops: CDR1 MNHEY, CDR2 SMNVEV (reference sequence). The CDR3 DNA sequence: TGTGCCAGCAGTTCCAGCTCTGGGGCCAACGTCCTGACTTTC. Its translation: CASSSSSGANVLTF.